This TCR beta chain is drawn from a study of human thymus T cells. The CDR3 runs to 14 residues. V lost 10 bases and J lost 9; bases outside the gene matches: 17. In germline, CDR1 is SGHRS, CDR2 YFSETQ. The thymus tissue came from resections taken during corrective heart surgery. Here immunoSEQ multiplex PCR was the method, and the copy in TCRdb shows in-frame clones only, minus some. In the table there are around 70,000 clones, roughly 95% of which are singletons. Note on this clone: What it binds is unknown.

Findings of the study overall: There were highly overlapping thymic repertoires among unrelated individuals, as related research reported.

The specimen sequenced was thymus tissue. The chain recombines TRBV5-1 with TRBJ2-5; TRBD1 matches at 8 bases. The sequence derives from a girl under three years old with a congenital heart defect but otherwise immunologically healthy. DNA for the CDR3: TGCGCCGGGTCCCCGACAGGGGTCACGGAGGCCCAGTACTTC. Protein: CAGSPTGVTEAQYF. Variable domain in full (rest from reference TRBV5-1 and TRBJ2-5): KAGVTQTPRYLIKTRGQQVTLSCSPISGHRSVSWYQQTPGQGLQFLFEYFSETQRNKGNFPGRFSGRQFSNSRSEMNVSTLELGDSALYLCAGSPTGVTEAQYFGPGTRLLVL.